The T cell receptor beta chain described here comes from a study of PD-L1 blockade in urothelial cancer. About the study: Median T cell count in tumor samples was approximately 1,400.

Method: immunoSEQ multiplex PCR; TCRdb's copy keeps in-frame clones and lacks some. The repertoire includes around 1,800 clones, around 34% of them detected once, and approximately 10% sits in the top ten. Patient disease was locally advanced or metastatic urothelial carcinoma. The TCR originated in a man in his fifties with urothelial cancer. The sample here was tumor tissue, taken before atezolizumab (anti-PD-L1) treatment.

In DNA form, the CDR3 reads TGTGCCAGCAGCCATTTAGGACTAGCGGGAGACCCCTCCTACAATGAGCAGTTCTTC. Its translation: CASSHLGLAGDPSYNEQFF. V and J are TRBV14 and TRBJ2-1; 13 bases line up with TRBD2. Germline V lookup: CDR1 SGHDN, CDR2 FVKESK. Trimming cost V 3 bases and J 0 bases; bases outside gene matches: 8. This CDR3 has 19 residues.